The 32 T cell receptor beta chains reported below all come from one sample, sequenced in a study of tumor and adjacent non-tumor tissue in lung cancer. A modified ARM-PCR protocol with three rounds of nested PCR amplified TCRbeta. TCRdb re-called the multiplex PCR reads through MiXCR, storing one row per CDR3 protein. The sample has fewer than 120,000 distinct CDR3 sequences; approximately 87% are singletons. RNA was extracted from bulk tissue without any cell sorting. Sequencing used lung tumor tissue. Receptor source: a man between 65 and 85 years old with non-small cell lung cancer.

In regard to this clonotype: This CDR3 is missing its conserved last phenylalanine or tryptophan, likely due to a read error. No DNA is shown, since the ends of the CDR3 on it are uncertain; the CDR3 is the one TCRdb lists. The chain employs TRBV6-1 and TRBJ1-6. The CDR3 contains 13 residues when both ends are counted. CDR1 is MNHNS, CDR2 SASEGT, per germline. CDR3 region: CASSEIGNSPHHL.

To note about this clonotype: One junction end disagrees with the germline gene, perhaps due to a read error. The chain couples TRBV12-3 or TRBV12-4 to TRBJ2-5; a possible D gene is TRBD1 (5 bases). The CDR3 is 14 residues long. The DNA for the CDR3 is TGTGCCAGCAGTTCAGACTGGGGCCAACAGACCCAGTACTTC. This translates into CASSSDWGQQTQYF.

As concerns this clonotype: At one end the junction does not follow the germline gene, possibly because of a read error. J is TRBJ1-2 and V is TRBV11-2; weak D call: TRBD1 (6 bases). This CDR3 contains 16 residues. Germline values: CDR1 SGHAT, CDR2 FQNNGV. The CDR3 sequence: CGSSLGGALADNGYTF. CDR3 DNA sequence: TGTGGCAGCAGCTTAGGGGGGGCTCTTGCGGATAATGGCTACACCTTC.

This clonotype was detected once. Germline is not matched at one junction end, which may reflect a read error. This sequence joins TRBV6-2 or TRBV6-3 and TRBJ2-1; a possible D gene is TRBD2 (5 bases). Germline values: CDR1 MNHEY, CDR2 SVGEGT. This CDR3 has 13 amino acids. CDR3 sequence: CASNGGGYNVQFF. In nucleotides, the CDR3 is TGTGCCAGCAACGGAGGCGGCTACAATGTGCAGTTCTTC.

Only one count was recorded for this clonotype. This may come from a read error, since a much larger clone is one base off. The chain links TRBV7-8 to TRBJ2-7; D uncertain. CDR3 length: 13 residues. CDR1 and CDR2 from the germline V gene are SGHVS and FQNEAQ. Trimming pared 5 bases from V and 0 bases from J, leaving 8 bases between. CDR3 residues: CASSLWDSYEQYF. In DNA form, the CDR3 reads TGTGCCAGCAGCCTCTGGGACTCCTACGAGCAGTACTTC.

Concerning this clonotype: At one of its ends the junction is not consistent with the germline gene, which may arise from a read error. The genes are TRBV11-3 and TRBJ2-1; D uncertain. CDR3 length: 11 amino acids. Germline-derived CDR1 and CDR2 are SGHNT and YENEEA. The CDR3 loop is CASRLGGEHFF. In nucleotides, the CDR3 is TGTGCCAGCAGGTTAGGTGGTGAGCACTTCTTC. Looking up the rest from reference TRBV11-3 and TRBJ2-1 gives the full variable domain: EAGVVQSPRYKIIEKKQPVAFWCNPISGHNTLYWYLQNLGQGPELLIRYENEEAVDDSQLPKDRFSAERLKGVDSTLKIQPAELGDSAVYLCASRLGGEHFFGPGTRLTVL.

A note on this clonotype: A read error may be the cause here, since a much bigger clone is one base away. The genes are TRBV15 and TRBJ1-3; D possibly corresponds to TRBD1 (5 bases). The CDR3 totals 14 residues. Germline values: CDR1 LNHNV, CDR2 YYDKDF (reference sequence). The CDR3 reads CASSSGTDGNTIYF. The CDR3 DNA sequence: TGTGCCAGCAGCAGCGGGACCGACGGAAACACCATATATTTT.

This clonotype was seen a few times. Its ends do not fully match the called genes, so a read error is possible. V usage is TRBV11-3 and J usage is TRBJ2-5, with TRBD1 as a possible D gene (5 bases). Germline assignment: CDR1 SGHNT and CDR2 YENEEA. CDR3 length: 15 amino acids. This chain's CDR3 is CASSLGISLDKTQYF. The CDR3 coding sequence is TGTGCCAGCAGCTTAGGGATTAGTCTGGACAAGACCCAATACTTT.

For this clonotype: An end of the junction differs from the germline gene, which may be a read error. The V gene is TRBV4-3, the J gene TRBJ2-2; 9 bases are shared with TRBD1. This CDR3 is 14 amino acids long. Germline loops: CDR1 LGHNA, CDR2 YSLEER. The CDR3 loop is CASTHRGLVGELFF. DNA of the CDR3: TGCGCCAGCACCCACAGGGGGCTGGTCGGGGAACTGTTTTTT.

A word on this clonotype: Given a much more abundant clone one base away, this may be a read error. The chain links TRBV18 to TRBJ2-3; D is uncertain. The CDR3 has 12 residues. Germline V CDR1 and CDR2: KGHSH, LQKENI. In DNA, the CDR3 is TGTACCAGCTCACCACCAAGAGATACGCAGTATTTT. Its translation: CTSSPPRDTQYF.

This clonotype was recorded once. No conserved phenylalanine or tryptophan is present at the end of the CDR3, so a read error is the likely explanation. The chain employs TRBV29-1 and TRBJ1-1; 9 nucleotides line up with TRBD1. The germline CDR1 and CDR2 sequences are SQVTM and ANQGSEA. The CDR3 is made up of 14 amino acids. The CDR3: CSGIIDRGNTGAFI. The CDR3 DNA is TGCAGCGGCATAATCGACAGGGGGAACACTGGAGCTTTCATT.

Comment on this clonotype: One junction end does not reproduce the germline sequence, and a read error may be involved. This chain joins TRBV5-5 and TRBJ2-5; D not certain. CDR1 is SGHKS, CDR2 YYEKEE, per germline (reference sequence). The CDR3 runs 13 residues. This CDR3 reads CASSLVSQETKYF. In DNA, the CDR3 is TGCGCCAGCAGCTTGGTCAGTCAGGAGACCAAGTACTTC.

This clonotype was detected ten times or more. The J gene is TRBJ2-7, the V gene TRBV10-3; the D gene is possibly TRBD1 (5 bases). The CDR3 spans 16 residues. Germline lookup yields CDR1 ENHRY and CDR2 SYGVKD. The ends were cut back, 0 bases at V and 3 bases at J, with 15 bases in the middle. The CDR3 sequence: CAISESSRVRFYEQYF. The DNA for the CDR3 is TGTGCCATCAGTGAGTCGAGCAGGGTGCGGTTCTACGAGCAGTACTTC.

About this clonotype itself: A much larger clone lies one base from this, so it may be a read error. The chain carries TRBV25-1 and TRBJ1-6; D remains unclear. Germline V lookup: CDR1 MGHDK, CDR2 SYGVNS. The CDR3 has 15 residues. CDR3 DNA sequence: TGTGCCAGCAGTGAATTTATGTTTAAGGGATCACCCGTCCACTTT. It is translated as CASSEFMFKGSPVHF.

Notes on this clonotype: One junction end does not reproduce the germline sequence, and a read error may be involved. V is TRBV11-2 and J is TRBJ2-7; D possibly corresponds to TRBD2 (6 bases). The germline CDR1 and CDR2 sequences are SGHAT and FQNNGV. This CDR3 is 14 amino acids long. CDR3 sequence: CASSTSWGTYEQYF. The CDR3 coding sequence is TGTGCTAGCAGCACTAGCTGGGGGACGTACGAGCAGTACTTC.

Comments on this clonotype: The CDR3 does not close with the conserved phenylalanine or tryptophan, likely indicating a read error. V usage is TRBV20-1 and J usage is TRBJ2-5; 10 bases agree with TRBD2. Germline V gene lookup returns CDR1 DFQATT and CDR2 SNEGSKA (reference sequence). Germline trimming cut 4 bases from V and 4 bases from J; bases unmatched to any gene: 15. The CDR3 runs 17 residues. The CDR3 nucleotides are TGCAGTGCTAAAGATCCCGAGCGGGGGGGCCGGGTAGAGACCCAGTACTTA. This translates into CSAKDPERGGRVETQYL.

This chain uses TRBV5-6 with TRBJ2-1, with 7 positions matching TRBD1. Germline CDR1 reads SGHDT; CDR2 reads YYEEEE. This CDR3 has 16 residues. After removal of 3 bases from V and 2 bases from J, the junction contained 8 bases not matched to a gene. The CDR3 bases are TGTGCCAGCAGCTCGGACAGGTGGGAAACCTACAATGAGCAGTTCTTC. Its translation is CASSSDRWETYNEQFF. Drawing the rest from reference TRBV5-6 and TRBJ2-1, the complete variable domain is DAGVTQSPTHLIKTRGQQVTLRCSPKSGHDTVSWYQQALGQGPQFIFQYYEEEERQRGNFPDRFSGHQFPNYSSELNVNALLLGDSALYLCASSSDRWETYNEQFFGPGTRLTVL.

On this clonotype: Mismatch with germline at one junction end may stem from a read error. The chain employs TRBV12-3 or TRBV12-4 and TRBJ2-3; TRBD2 aligns across 7 bases. This CDR3 spans 16 amino acids. The CDR3 loop reads CASSLGGGTNTDMQYF. The CDR3 region has the DNA TGTGCCAGCAGTTTAGGCGGGGGTACTAACACAGATATGCAGTATTTT.

The genes are TRBV4-3 and TRBJ2-1; a possible D gene is TRBD1 (6 bases). The length of the CDR3 is 15 residues. Germline assignment: CDR1 LGHNA and CDR2 YSLEER. CDR3 nucleotide sequence: TGCACCACCAGCCAAGATTTAGGGGGTGGGAATGAGCAGTTCTTC. It encodes CTTSQDLGGGNEQFF.

To note about this clonotype: Likely a read error: the CDR3 ends without its conserved phenylalanine or tryptophan. The chain has TRBV4-1 and TRBJ1-5; the D is unclear. Trimming removed 6 bases at V and 1 base at J, with 10 bases between. The CDR3 covers 14 residues. The germline V gene encodes CDR1 MGHRA and CDR2 YSYEKL. The CDR3 DNA follows: TGCGCCAGCAGGCTCCTGGACAGCAATCAGCCCCAGCATTGT. It specifies CASRLLDSNQPQHC.

The chain's CDR3 is CASSQQGGADSGANVLTF. The CDR3 DNA is TGTGCCAGCAGCCAGCAAGGGGGAGCCGATTCAGGGGCCAACGTCCTGACTTTC. The gene calls are TRBV6-5 and TRBJ2-6; TRBD1 is a possible D gene (6 bases). Germline V lookup: CDR1 MNHEY, CDR2 SVGAGI. V lost 6 bases to trimming and J lost 4 bases, with 22 bases between them. This CDR3 is built from 18 residues.

The V and J genes are TRBV11-3 and TRBJ1-2; 7 nucleotides agree with TRBD1. This CDR3 contains 15 residues. CDR1 SGHNT and CDR2 YENEEA come from the germline V gene. The CDR3 region is CTSTLIKGAGSGYTF. DNA for the CDR3: TGTACTAGCACCTTAATTAAGGGGGCTGGGAGTGGCTACACCTTC.

DNA of the CDR3: TGTGCCAGCAGTTTCACTCGGACCGGGTCAGGCGAAGCTTTCTTT. Protein sequence: CASSFTRTGSGEAFF. The V call is TRBV6-5, the J call TRBJ1-1; D remains unclear. Trimming left V 4 bases short and J 8 bases short, with 20 bases between. The length of the CDR3 is 15 residues. From germline, CDR1 is MNHEY and CDR2 SVGAGI.

This clonotype was detected ten times or more. This chain connects TRBV5-4 to TRBJ1-1; D is possibly TRBD1 (5 bases). Trimming shortened V by 3 bases and J by 7 bases, and 19 bases separated the two germline ends. Germline V gene lookup returns CDR1 SGHNT and CDR2 YYREEE (reference sequence). This CDR3 has 15 amino acids. For the CDR3, the DNA is TGTGCCAGCAGCTCCAGGGAGGCCTCTTCAATTGAAGCTTTCTTT. The encoded protein is CASSSREASSIEAFF.

About this clonotype itself: One end of the junction is discordant with germline, which a read error may explain. The genes are TRBV6-2 or TRBV6-3 and TRBJ2-1, with 10 bases lining up with TRBD2. CDR1 is MNHEY and CDR2 is SVGEGT in the germline V gene. This CDR3 is 15 amino acids long. The CDR3, as DNA: TGTACCAGCAATTACCGGACTAGCGGATACAATGAGCAGTTCTTC. Translating gives CTSNYRTSGYNEQFF.

Notes on this clonotype: A read error is likely, as this CDR3 ends without the conserved phenylalanine or tryptophan. The genes are TRBV5-4 and TRBJ2-5; D call uncertain. The CDR3 is 14 residues long. The germline gives CDR1 SGHNT, CDR2 YYREEE (reference sequence). The CDR3 region has the DNA TGTGCCAACAGCTTGGGTGGCACTGTTGGAACCCAGTACTAC. It encodes CANSLGGTVGTQYY.

This clonotype appeared once. The chain carries TRBV12-3 or TRBV12-4 and TRBJ2-6, with D uncertain. V lost 9 bases to trimming and J lost 1 base, with 10 bases between them. The CDR3 sequence is 14 residues long. The CDR3 here is CASSISSGANVLTF. The CDR3 bases are TGTGCCAGTAGCATATCATCTGGGGCCAACGTCCTGACTTTC.

V gene TRBV2 combines with J gene TRBJ2-5; TRBD1 aligns across 8 bases. CDR1 is SNHLY and CDR2 is FYNNEI in the germline V gene. Trimming removed 4 bases from V and 0 bases from J; junction bases left unmatched: 7. This CDR3 contains 16 residues. In nucleotides, the CDR3 is TGTGCCAGCAGTGCCCCCCAGGGGGCCAACCAAGAGACCCAGTACTTC. This translates into CASSAPQGANQETQYF. Filled out from reference TRBV2 and TRBJ2-5, the complete variable domain reads EPEVTQTPSHQVTQMGQEVILRCVPISNHLYFYWYRQILGQKVEFLVSFYNNEISEKSEIFDDQFSVERPDGSNFTLKIRSTKLEDSAMYFCASSAPQGANQETQYFGPGTRLLVL.

A single count supports this clonotype. The V call is TRBV10-3, the J call TRBJ2-2, with a possible D match to TRBD2 (5 bases). Deletions cut 3 bases from V and 7 bases from J, with 15 bases between. Germline CDR1 ENHRY, CDR2 SYGVKD. The CDR3 is 15 amino acids. The CDR3 DNA is TGTGCCATCAGTGACTCTCGGGATGCCATCGGGGAGCTGTTTTTT. Translation gives CAISDSRDAIGELFF.

Details on this clonotype: Lacking the conserved final phenylalanine or tryptophan, this CDR3 likely reflects a read error. The chain links TRBV6-5 to TRBJ2-2; TRBD1 might be the D (6 bases). V lost 6 bases, J lost 1 base, and 12 bases lay in between. The CDR3 totals 15 residues. CDR1 is MNHEY and CDR2 is SVGAGI in the germline V gene. The CDR3 reads CASSFQGMNTGELFY. For the CDR3, the DNA is TGTGCCAGCAGCTTCCAGGGGATGAACACCGGGGAGCTGTTTTAT.

The gene calls are TRBV6-5 and TRBJ1-2; 10 positions agree with TRBD1. V lost 6 bases, J lost 0 bases, and 7 bases stayed unmatched. This CDR3 has 16 residues. In germline, CDR1 is MNHEY, CDR2 SVGAGI. For the CDR3, the DNA is TGTGCCAGCAGCAAATCCGGACAGGGGGCTAACTATGGCTACACCTTC. Protein: CASSKSGQGANYGYTF.

A remark on this clonotype: At one of its ends the junction is not consistent with the germline gene, which may arise from a read error. The CDR3 sequence: CASSERRNMHTEVFF. CDR3 DNA sequence: TGTGCCAGCAGTGAACGAAGGAACATGCACACTGAAGTTTTCTTT. The chain links TRBV6-1 to TRBJ1-1; D gene uncertain. Germline CDR1 and CDR2: MNHNS and SASEGT. CDR3 size: 15 residues.